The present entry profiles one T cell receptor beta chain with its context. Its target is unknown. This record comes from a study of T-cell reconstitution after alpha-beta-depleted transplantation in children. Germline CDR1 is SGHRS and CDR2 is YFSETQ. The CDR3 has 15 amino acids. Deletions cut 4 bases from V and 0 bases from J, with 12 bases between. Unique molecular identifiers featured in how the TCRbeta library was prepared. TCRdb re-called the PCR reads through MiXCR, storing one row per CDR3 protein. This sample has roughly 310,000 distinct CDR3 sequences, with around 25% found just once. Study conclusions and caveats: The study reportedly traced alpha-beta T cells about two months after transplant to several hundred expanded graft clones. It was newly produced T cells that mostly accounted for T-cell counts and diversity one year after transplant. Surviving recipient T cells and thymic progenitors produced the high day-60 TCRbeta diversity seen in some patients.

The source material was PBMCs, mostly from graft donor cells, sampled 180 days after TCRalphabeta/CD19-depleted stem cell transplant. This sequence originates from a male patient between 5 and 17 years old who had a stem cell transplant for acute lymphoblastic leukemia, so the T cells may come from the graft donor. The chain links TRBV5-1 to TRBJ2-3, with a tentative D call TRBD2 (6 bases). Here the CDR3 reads CASSRLEPSTDTQYF. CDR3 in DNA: TGCGCCAGCAGCCGACTAGAGCCTAGCACAGATACGCAGTATTTT.